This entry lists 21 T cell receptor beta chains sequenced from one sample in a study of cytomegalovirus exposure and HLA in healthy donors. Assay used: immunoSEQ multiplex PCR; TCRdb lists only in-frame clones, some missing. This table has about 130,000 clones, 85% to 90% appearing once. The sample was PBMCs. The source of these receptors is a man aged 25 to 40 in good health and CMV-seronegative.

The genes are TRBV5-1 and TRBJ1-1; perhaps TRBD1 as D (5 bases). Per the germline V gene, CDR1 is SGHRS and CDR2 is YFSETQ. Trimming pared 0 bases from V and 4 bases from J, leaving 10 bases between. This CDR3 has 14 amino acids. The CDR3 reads CASSLAWGVTEAFF. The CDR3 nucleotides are TGCGCCAGCAGCTTGGCCTGGGGCGTCACTGAAGCTTTCTTT.

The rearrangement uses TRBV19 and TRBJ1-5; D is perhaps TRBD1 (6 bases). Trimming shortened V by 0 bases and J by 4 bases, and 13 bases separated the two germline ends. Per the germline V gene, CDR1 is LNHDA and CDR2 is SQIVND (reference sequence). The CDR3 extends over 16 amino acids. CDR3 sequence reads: CASSIDEQGLNQPQHF. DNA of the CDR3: TGTGCCAGTAGTATAGATGAACAGGGTCTGAATCAGCCCCAGCATTTT.

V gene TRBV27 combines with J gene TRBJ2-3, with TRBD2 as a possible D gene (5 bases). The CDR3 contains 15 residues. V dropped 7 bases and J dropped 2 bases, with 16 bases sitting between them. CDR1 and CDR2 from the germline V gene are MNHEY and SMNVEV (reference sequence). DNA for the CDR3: TGTGCCAGCACTCGAAACGGCGGGCCCACAGATACGCAGTATTTT. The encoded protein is CASTRNGGPTDTQYF.

The CDR3 DNA follows: TGTGCCAGCAGCTTAGGGGGGGATCTCGAGCAGTACTTC. It specifies CASSLGGDLEQYF. V and J are TRBV7-3 and TRBJ2-7, with 7 nucleotides matching TRBD2. CDR3 length: 13 amino acids. V gave up 2 bases and J gave up 6 bases; unmatched junction bases: 4. The germline V gene has CDR1 SGHTA and CDR2 FQGTGA.

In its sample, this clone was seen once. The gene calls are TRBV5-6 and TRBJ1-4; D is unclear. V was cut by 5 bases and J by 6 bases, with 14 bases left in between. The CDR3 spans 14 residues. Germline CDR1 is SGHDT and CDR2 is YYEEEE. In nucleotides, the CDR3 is TGTGCCAGCAGTTTCGGTTCTACGCATGAAAAACTGTTTTTT. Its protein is CASSFGSTHEKLFF.

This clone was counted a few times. The CDR3 DNA sequence: TGTGCCAGCGCGGGACAGTATAGCAATCAGCCCCAGCATTTT. This encodes CASAGQYSNQPQHF. The chain couples TRBV2 to TRBJ1-5; 7 bases line up with TRBD1. V lost 8 bases and J lost 0; bases outside the gene matches: 4. CDR1 and CDR2 (germline): SNHLY, FYNNEI. CDR3 length equals 14 residues. The variable domain in full, with the rest retrieved from reference TRBV2 and TRBJ1-5, is EPEVTQTPSHQVTQMGQEVILRCVPISNHLYFYWYRQILGQKVEFLVSFYNNEISEKSEIFDDQFSVERPDGSNFTLKIRSTKLEDSAMYFCASAGQYSNQPQHFGDGTRLSIL.

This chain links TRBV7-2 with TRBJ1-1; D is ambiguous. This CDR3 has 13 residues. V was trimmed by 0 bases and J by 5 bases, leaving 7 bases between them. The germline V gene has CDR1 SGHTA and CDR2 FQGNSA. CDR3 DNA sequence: TGTGCCAGCAGCTTAGCCCGGGAAACTGAAGCTTTCTTT. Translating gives CASSLARETEAFF.

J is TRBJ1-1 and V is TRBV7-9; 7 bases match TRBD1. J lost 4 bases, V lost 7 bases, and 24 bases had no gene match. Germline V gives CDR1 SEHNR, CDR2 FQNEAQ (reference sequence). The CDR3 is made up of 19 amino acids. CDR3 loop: CASTTTIMATGMVGTEAFF. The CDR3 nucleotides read TGTGCCAGCACAACCACAATCATGGCGACAGGGATGGTAGGCACTGAAGCTTTCTTT.

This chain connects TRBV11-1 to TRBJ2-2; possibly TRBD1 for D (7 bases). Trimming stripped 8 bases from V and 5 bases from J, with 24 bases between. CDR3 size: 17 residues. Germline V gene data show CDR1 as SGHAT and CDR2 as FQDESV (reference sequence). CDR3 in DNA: TGTGCCAGCGCTTCAGAACCAGGGGGGTTCAGGACCGGGGAGCTGTTTTTT. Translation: CASASEPGGFRTGELFF.

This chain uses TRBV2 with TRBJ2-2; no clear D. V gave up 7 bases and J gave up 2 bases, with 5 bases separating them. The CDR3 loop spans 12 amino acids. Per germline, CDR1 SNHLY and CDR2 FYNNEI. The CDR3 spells CASNQNTGELFF. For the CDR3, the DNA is TGTGCCAGCAATCAAAACACCGGGGAGCTGTTTTTT.

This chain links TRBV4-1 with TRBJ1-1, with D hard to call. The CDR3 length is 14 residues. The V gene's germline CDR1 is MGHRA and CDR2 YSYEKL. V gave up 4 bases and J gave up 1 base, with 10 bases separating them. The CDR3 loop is CASSPVRQNTEAFF. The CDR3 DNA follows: TGCGCCAGCAGCCCCGTCCGACAGAACACTGAAGCTTTCTTT.

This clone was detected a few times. The DNA of the CDR3 is TGTGCCAGCACCAGGACAGATCGCACTGAAGCTTTCTTT. Protein: CASTRTDRTEAFF. V and J are TRBV5-4 and TRBJ1-1, with D perhaps TRBD1 (6 bases). Germline CDR1 reads SGHNT; CDR2 reads YYREEE (reference sequence). The CDR3 is 13 amino acids. V was trimmed by 6 bases and J by 4 bases, leaving 13 bases between them.

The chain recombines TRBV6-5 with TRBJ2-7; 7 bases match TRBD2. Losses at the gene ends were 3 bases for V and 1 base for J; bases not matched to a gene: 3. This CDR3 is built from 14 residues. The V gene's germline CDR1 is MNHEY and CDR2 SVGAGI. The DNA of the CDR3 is TGTGCCAGCAGTTATCTCGGGGGGTCCTACGAGCAGTACTTC. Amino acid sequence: CASSYLGGSYEQYF.

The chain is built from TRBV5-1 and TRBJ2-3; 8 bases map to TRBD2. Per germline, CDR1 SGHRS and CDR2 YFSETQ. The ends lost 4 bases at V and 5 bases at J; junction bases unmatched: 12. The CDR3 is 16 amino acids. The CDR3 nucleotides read TGCGCCAGCAGCCTGAGACTAGCGAGCCTCGAAGATACGCAGTATTTT. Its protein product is CASSLRLASLEDTQYF.

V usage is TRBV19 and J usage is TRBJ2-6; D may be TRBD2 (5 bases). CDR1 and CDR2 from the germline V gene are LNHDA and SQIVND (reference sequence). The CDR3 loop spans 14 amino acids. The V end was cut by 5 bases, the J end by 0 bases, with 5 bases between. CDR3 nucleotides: TGTGCCAGTAGTGCGGGCTCTGGGGCCAACGTCCTGACTTTC. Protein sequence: CASSAGSGANVLTF.

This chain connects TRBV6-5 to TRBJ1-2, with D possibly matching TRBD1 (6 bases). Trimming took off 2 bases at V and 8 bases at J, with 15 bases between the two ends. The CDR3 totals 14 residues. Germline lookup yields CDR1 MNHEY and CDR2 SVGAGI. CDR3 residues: CASSYRRQVGGYTF. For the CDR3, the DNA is TGTGCCAGCAGTTACCGCAGACAGGTGGGAGGCTACACCTTC.

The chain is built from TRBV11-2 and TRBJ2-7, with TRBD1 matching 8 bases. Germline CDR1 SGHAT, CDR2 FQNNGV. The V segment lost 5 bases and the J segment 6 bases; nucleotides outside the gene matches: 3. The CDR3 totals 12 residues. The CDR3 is CASSEQGGEQYF. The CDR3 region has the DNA TGTGCCAGCAGCGAACAGGGGGGCGAGCAGTACTTC.

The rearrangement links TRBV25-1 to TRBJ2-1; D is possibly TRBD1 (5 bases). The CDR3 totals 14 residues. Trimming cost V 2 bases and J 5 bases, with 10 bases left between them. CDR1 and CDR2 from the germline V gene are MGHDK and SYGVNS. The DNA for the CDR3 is TGTGCCAGCAGTGAACTTAGGGGCCACAATGAGCAGTTCTTC. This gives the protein CASSELRGHNEQFF.

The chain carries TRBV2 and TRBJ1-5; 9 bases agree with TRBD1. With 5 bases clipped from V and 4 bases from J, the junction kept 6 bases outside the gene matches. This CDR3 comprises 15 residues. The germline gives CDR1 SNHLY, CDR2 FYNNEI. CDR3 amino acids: CASSKGTGKNQPQHF. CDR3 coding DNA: TGTGCCAGCAGTAAAGGGACAGGGAAAAATCAGCCCCAGCATTTT.

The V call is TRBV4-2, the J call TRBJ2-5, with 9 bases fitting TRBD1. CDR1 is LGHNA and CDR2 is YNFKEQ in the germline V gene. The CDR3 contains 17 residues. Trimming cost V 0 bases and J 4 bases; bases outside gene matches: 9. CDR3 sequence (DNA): TGTGCCAGCAGCCAAGATCAAGCCGCGACAGGGGGAGAGACCCAGTACTTC. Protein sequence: CASSQDQAATGGETQYF.

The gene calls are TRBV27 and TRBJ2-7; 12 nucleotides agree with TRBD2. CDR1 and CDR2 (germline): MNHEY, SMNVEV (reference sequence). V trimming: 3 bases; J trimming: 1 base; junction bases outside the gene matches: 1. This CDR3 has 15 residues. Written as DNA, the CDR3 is TGTGCCAGCAGTTTGGGGACTAGCGGGTCCTACGAGCAGTACTTC. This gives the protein CASSLGTSGSYEQYF.